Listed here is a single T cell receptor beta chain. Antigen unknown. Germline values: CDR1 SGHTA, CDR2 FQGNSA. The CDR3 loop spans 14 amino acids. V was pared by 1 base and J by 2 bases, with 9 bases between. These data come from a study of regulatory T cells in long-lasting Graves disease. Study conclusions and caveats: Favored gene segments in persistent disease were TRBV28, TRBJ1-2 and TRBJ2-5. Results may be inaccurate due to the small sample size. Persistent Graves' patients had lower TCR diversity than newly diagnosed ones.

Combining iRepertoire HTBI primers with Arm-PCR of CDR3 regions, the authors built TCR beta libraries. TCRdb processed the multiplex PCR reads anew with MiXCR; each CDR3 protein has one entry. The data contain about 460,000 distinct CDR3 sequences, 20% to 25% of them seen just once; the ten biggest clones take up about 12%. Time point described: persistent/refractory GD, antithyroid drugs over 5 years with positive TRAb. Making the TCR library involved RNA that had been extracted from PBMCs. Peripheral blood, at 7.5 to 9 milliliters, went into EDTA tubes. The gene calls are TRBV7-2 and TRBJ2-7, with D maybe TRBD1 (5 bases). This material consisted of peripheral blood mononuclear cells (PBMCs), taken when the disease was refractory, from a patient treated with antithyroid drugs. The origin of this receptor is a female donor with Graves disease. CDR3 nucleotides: TGTGCCAGCAGCTTAGGCAGGGTGACCTACGAGCAGTACTTC. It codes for CASSLGRVTYEQYF.